This TCR beta chain was documented in a study of shared clonotypes between healthy human individuals. Study outcomes and limitations: Generation probability values for non-shared clonotypes were lower than those for clonotypes shared by all four donors. Clonotype sharing across a few donors was observed for approximately 5% of naive CD4 clonotypes.

All the donors were Caucasian adults who lived in Nashville, Tennessee. The CDR3 length is 14 residues. The germline gives CDR1 SGHRS, CDR2 YFSETQ. The germline V and J ends were trimmed by 8 bases and 4 bases, with 18 bases remaining between them. Over several immunoSEQ plates, each subset's genomic DNA was distributed in even portions. The table came from immunoSEQ multiplex PCR; TCRdb's copy has only in-frame clones and leaves some out. The sample yields about 1 million clones, under 80% seen once. This clone is a singleton in its sample. What it recognizes is unknown. Sequenced sample: memory CD4+ T cells sorted from blood. Subset here: CD45RA-negative fraction. The chain has TRBV5-1 and TRBJ1-1, with D maybe TRBD1 (5 bases). The source is a man younger than 30 in good health. Written as DNA, the CDR3 is TGCGCCAGTGCCTTCCCGGGGGAGGCCACTGAAGCTTTCTTT. Protein sequence: CASAFPGEATEAFF.